This TCR beta chain was obtained from a study of response to subunit inactivated influenza vaccine. The V and J ends lost 6 bases and 3 bases respectively, with 6 bases between them. The germline gives CDR1 SQVTM, CDR2 ANQGSEA. CDR3 length: 11 amino acids. TCRdb ran MiXCR on the RT-PCR reads and lists one entry per CDR3 protein. This sample has a few hundred thousand distinct CDR3 sequences, with 14% found just once. The sequence came from a man in his forties or fifties who received an inactivated influenza vaccine. The chain recombines TRBV29-1 with TRBJ1-3; no clear D gene. The sequencing used PBMCs from blood, collected 11 to 12 days after vaccination. CDR3 in amino acids: CSVGVGNTIYF. CDR3 nucleotide sequence: TGCAGCGTCGGTGTTGGAAACACCATATATTTT.